This T cell receptor beta chain was captured in a study of T cell changes during pregnancy in multiple sclerosis. Generated by immunoSEQ multiplex PCR, the TCRdb table keeps only in-frame clones and is missing some. The sample holds 45,000 or so clones, more than 90% seen once. In its sample, this clone was seen a few times. Source: CD8+ T cells from peripheral blood mononuclear cells, taken after pregnancy. The TCR comes from a female donor with multiple sclerosis, enrolled in a pregnancy study.

The CDR3 here is CASSPGQGPHGYTF. The CDR3 coding sequence is TGTGCCAGCAGCCCGGGACAGGGTCCCCATGGCTACACCTTC. The chain is built from TRBV14 and TRBJ1-2; 9 nucleotides line up with TRBD1. The CDR3 sequence is 14 residues long. In germline, CDR1 is SGHDN, CDR2 FVKESK. Losses at the gene ends were 4 bases for V and 6 bases for J; bases not matched to a gene: 6.